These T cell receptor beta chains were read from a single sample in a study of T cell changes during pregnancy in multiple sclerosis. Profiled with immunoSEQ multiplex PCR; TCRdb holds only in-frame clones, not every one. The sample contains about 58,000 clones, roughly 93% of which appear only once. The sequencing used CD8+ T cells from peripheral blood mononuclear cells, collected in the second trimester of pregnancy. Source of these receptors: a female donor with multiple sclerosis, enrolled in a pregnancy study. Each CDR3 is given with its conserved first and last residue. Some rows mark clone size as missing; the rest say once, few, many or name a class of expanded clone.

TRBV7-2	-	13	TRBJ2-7	CASSLGTHYEQYF
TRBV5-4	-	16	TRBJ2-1	CASSSPPGQNEYEQFF
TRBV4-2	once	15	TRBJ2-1	CASSSLVAGENEQFF
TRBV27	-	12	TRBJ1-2	CASGQGIYGYTF
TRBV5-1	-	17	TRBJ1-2	CASSSLQGANWTKGYTF
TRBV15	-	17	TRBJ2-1	CATSREGLAGVDNEQFF
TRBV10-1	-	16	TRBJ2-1	CASSESRSSGRNEQFF
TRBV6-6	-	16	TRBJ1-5	CASSLGHQGSNQPQHF
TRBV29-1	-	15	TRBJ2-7	CSVEGFPGGTYEQYF
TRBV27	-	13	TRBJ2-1	CASSLATTGMQFF
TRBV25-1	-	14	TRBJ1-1	CASSEGDRATEAFF
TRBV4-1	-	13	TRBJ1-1	CASSGQGITEAFF
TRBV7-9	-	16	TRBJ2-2	CASSLEDRSVTGELFF
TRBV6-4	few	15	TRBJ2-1	CASSVGTSGNNEQFF
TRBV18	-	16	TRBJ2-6	CASPTDQGSGANVLTF
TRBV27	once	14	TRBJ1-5	CASSLLQGRQPQHF
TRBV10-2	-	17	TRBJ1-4	CASTGQGGFATNEKLFF
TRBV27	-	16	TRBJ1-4	CASSLTLGQANEKLFF
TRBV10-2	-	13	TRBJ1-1	CASGGRVSTEAFF
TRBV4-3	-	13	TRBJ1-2	CASSHGGQYGYTF
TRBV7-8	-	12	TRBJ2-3	CASRQYTDTQYF
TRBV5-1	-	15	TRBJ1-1	CASSQRGQGNTEAFF
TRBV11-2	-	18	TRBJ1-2	CASSLAPGTGVILYGYTF
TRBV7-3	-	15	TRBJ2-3	CASSLRLTSTDTQYF
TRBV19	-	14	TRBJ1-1	CASTTRDRTYGAFF
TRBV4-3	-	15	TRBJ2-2	CASSPGLSSTGELFF
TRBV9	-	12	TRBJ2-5	CASSALGETQYF
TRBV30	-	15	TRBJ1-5	CAARGDSHSNQPQHF
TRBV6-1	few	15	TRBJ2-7	CASSEAWGGVYEQYF
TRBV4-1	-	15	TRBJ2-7	CASSQDRGGGREQYF
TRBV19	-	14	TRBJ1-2	CASSISDTDYGYTF
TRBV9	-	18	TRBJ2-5	CASSVGASGEGSGETQYF
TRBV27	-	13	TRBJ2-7	CASSPQGSYEQYF
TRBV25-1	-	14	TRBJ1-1	CASSPTGGAAEAFF
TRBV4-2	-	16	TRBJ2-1	CASSQKRAEAPNEQFF
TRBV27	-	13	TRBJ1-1	CASSLVVNTEAFF
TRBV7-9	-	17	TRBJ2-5	CASSFEQGAPRGETQYF
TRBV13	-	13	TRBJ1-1	CASSLAGGAEAFF
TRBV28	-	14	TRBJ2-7	CASSPTAGPYEQYF
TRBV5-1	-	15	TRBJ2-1	CASSPLSSSYNEQFF
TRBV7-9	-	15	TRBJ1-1	CASSDGQGGNTEAFF
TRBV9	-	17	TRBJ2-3	CASGIPLAGGNADTQYF
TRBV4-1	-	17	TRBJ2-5	CASSQDWGLGLPETQYF
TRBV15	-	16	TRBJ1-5	CATSRERTGSYQPQHF
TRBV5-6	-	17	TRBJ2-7	CASSFRSRGTSSYEQYF
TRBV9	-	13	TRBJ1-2	CASSPEGRGGYTF
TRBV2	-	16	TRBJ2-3	CASSGPGMSPTDTQYF
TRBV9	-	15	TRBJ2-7	CASSVGPHRDYEQYF
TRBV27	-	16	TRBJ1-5	CASSSYGGRISQPQHF
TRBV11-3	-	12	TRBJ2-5	CASSSGGETQYF